This TCR beta chain was recorded in a study of PD-1 blockade in mismatch repair-deficient tumors. Study context: Patients had around 11 mismatch repair-deficient cancer types, all previously treated and progressing. General study results and limits: Tumor-resident clones, often undetectable pretreatment in blood, expanded then contracted after pembrolizumab.

Using immunoSEQ multiplex PCR, the repertoire was profiled, and TCRdb retains in-frame clones only, with some absent. This sample has 60,000 to 70,000 clones, with approximately 90% found just once. Every patient had mismatch repair deficiency by PCR or immunohistochemistry. TCRs were sequenced from three patients responding to pembrolizumab. With respect to this clone: The antigen remains unidentified.

The source of this sequence is an adult with mismatch repair-deficient cancer. Sequencing was performed on peripheral blood, taken 52 weeks after starting pembrolizumab.

The CDR3 is CASSLPGGRMNEQYF. The CDR3 nucleotides read TGTGCCAGCAGCTTGCCCGGGGGGCGCATGAACGAGCAGTACTTC. This sequence joins TRBV13 and TRBJ2-7; tentatively, D is TRBD2 (7 bases). CDR1 PRHDT and CDR2 FYEKMQ come from the germline V gene (reference sequence). V dropped 3 bases and J dropped 5 bases, with 17 bases sitting between them. The CDR3 contains 15 residues.